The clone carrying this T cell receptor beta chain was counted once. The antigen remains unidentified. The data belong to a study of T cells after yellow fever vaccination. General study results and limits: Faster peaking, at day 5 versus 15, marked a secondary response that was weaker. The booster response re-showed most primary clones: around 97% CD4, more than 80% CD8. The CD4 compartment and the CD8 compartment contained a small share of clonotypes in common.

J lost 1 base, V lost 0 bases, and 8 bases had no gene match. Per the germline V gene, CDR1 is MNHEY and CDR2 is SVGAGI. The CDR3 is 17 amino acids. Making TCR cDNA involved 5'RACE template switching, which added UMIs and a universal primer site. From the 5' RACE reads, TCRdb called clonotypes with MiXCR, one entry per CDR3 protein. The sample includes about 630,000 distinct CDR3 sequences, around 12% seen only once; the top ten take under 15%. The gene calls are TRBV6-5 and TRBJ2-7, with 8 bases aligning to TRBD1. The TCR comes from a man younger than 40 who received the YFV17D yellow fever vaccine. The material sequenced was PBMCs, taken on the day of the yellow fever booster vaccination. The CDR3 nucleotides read TGTGCCAGCAGTTACTCGACCCCGGGACAGGTTTCCTACGAGCAGTACTTC. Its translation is CASSYSTPGQVSYEQYF.